This TCR beta chain came from a study of blood T cell repertoires in COVID-19. Study-level information: Donors in the United States, Italy and Spain gave samples during acute or convalescent COVID-19.

Points on this clone: Different DNA sequences within this sample yield the same CDR3.

After removal of 3 bases from V and 4 bases from J, the junction contained 5 bases not matched to a gene. Germline assignment: CDR1 LGHNA and CDR2 YSLEER. This CDR3 is built from 15 residues. Clones were sequenced by immunoSEQ multiplex PCR, and TCRdb holds only the in-frame ones, with some missing. The sample includes around 80,000 clones, about 80% of them seen just once. Sequencing used peripheral blood. This rearrangement joins TRBV4-3 to TRBJ2-7; 11 nucleotides line up with TRBD2. This receptor was identified in a man over 45 with active or convalescent COVID-19. The CDR3 protein is CASSQGGTSGYEQYF. Here the CDR3 DNA reads TGCGCCAGCAGCCAGGGGGGGACTAGCGGTTACGAGCAGTACTTC.